Below, one T cell receptor beta chain is given with its context. RNA, at about 0.5 to 1 ug, was reverse transcribed with random hexamers. TCRdb reanalysed the immunoSEQ multiplex PCR reads using MiXCR and keeps one entry per CDR3 protein. The data hold approximately 120,000 distinct CDR3 sequences, with 85% to 95% observed a single time. Germline V gives CDR1 SGHNT, CDR2 YYREEE (reference sequence). CDR3 length: 15 residues. With 2 bases removed from V and 4 bases from J, the gap between germline ends came to 10 bases. The data are from a study of CD8 T cells in Susac syndrome. Sequencing was performed on CD8+ T cells from PBMCs. The TCR was taken from a human donor in good health. J is TRBJ2-6 and V is TRBV5-4; D remains unclear. The CDR3 region is CASSLRDPGANVLTF. CDR3 sequence (DNA): TGTGCCAGCAGCTTAAGGGATCCCGGGGCCAACGTCCTGACTTTC. Combining the CDR3 with reference TRBV5-4 and TRBJ2-6 gives the whole variable domain ETGVTQSPTHLIKTRGQQVTLRCSSQSGHNTVSWYQQALGQGPQFIFQYYREEENGRGNFPPRFSGLQFPNYSSELNVNALELDDSALYLCASSLRDPGANVLTFGAGSRLTVL.